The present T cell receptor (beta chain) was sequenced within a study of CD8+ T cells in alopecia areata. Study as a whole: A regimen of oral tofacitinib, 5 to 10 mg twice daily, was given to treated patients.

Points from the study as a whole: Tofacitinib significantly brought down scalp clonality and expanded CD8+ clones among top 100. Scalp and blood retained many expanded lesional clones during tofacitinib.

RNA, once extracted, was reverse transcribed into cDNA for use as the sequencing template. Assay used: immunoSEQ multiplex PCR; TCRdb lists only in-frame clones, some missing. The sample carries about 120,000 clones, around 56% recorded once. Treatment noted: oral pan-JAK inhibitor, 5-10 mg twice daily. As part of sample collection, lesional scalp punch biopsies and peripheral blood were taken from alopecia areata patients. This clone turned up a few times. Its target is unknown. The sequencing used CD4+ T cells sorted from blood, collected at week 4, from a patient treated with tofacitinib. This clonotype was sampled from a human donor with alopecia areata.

The DNA of the CDR3 is TGTGCCAGCCTTTTAAATTGGCCAGGGAGCGAAGCTTTCTTT. This sequence encodes CASLLNWPGSEAFF. The chain couples TRBV7-2 to TRBJ1-1, with D possibly matching TRBD1 (5 bases). The length of the CDR3 is 14 residues. Germline assignment: CDR1 SGHTA and CDR2 FQGNSA. V was clipped by 8 bases and J by 8 bases, with 21 bases between them.